The rows below give T cell receptor beta chains drawn from one sample of a study of shared T cell receptors in the human thymus. TCRdb's table, derived via immunoSEQ multiplex PCR, lists solely in-frame clones and lacks some. The sample shows approximately 730,000 clones, 80% to 90% of them seen only once. The sample was also reused in another study, on human thymus T cells.

Sequencing input: thymocytes. The receptor set was obtained from a girl under three years old with a congenital heart defect. Both conserved end residues are part of each CDR3. The D gene is left open where the match is weak. The listing skips clone size in some rows; elsewhere it reads once, few, many or a size class.

clone_size: .; v_call: TRBV28; j_call: TRBJ1-2; d_call: .; cdr3_nt: TGTGCCAGCAGTTTTCAGGGTATCTATGGCTACACCTTC; cdr3_aa: CASSFQGIYGYTF
clone_size: .; v_call: TRBV7-6; j_call: TRBJ2-5; d_call: TRBD1; cdr3_nt: TGTGCCAGCAGCCTCATAAACAGGGGCTGTGGGGCCCAGTACTTC; cdr3_aa: CASSLINRGCGAQYF
clone_size: .; v_call: TRBV7-8; j_call: TRBJ2-7; d_call: .; cdr3_nt: TGTGCCAGCAGCCCCCGGGACTCCGGGATATACGAGCAGTACTTC; cdr3_aa: CASSPRDSGIYEQYF
clone_size: .; v_call: TRBV6-5; j_call: TRBJ2-7; d_call: TRBD2; cdr3_nt: TGTGCCAGCAGTGGACTAGCGGTGGGGTACGAGCAGTACTTC; cdr3_aa: CASSGLAVGYEQYF
clone_size: few; v_call: TRBV30; j_call: TRBJ1-2; d_call: .; cdr3_nt: TGTGCCTGGAGACCACAAGAGGTTAATGGCTACACCTTC; cdr3_aa: CAWRPQEVNGYTF
clone_size: .; v_call: TRBV29-1; j_call: TRBJ2-1; d_call: TRBD1; cdr3_nt: TGCAGCGTTGACCCCCAGGGGACAGGCGAGCAGTTCTTC; cdr3_aa: CSVDPQGTGEQFF
clone_size: .; v_call: TRBV9; j_call: TRBJ1-6; d_call: TRBD1; cdr3_nt: TGTGCCAGCAACCCGCGGGACAGGCCTAATTCACCCCTCCACTTT; cdr3_aa: CASNPRDRPNSPLHF
clone_size: once; v_call: TRBV28; j_call: TRBJ1-6; d_call: TRBD1; cdr3_nt: TGTGCCAGCAGTCGTGGACAGGAACGCTCCTATAATTCACCCCTCCACTTT; cdr3_aa: CASSRGQERSYNSPLHF
clone_size: once; v_call: TRBV7-9; j_call: TRBJ2-7; d_call: TRBD1; cdr3_nt: TGTGCCAGCAGCTCGACAGGGATCCACGAGCAGTACTTC; cdr3_aa: CASSSTGIHEQYF
clone_size: .; v_call: TRBV4-1; j_call: TRBJ2-1; d_call: TRBD2; cdr3_nt: TGCGCCAGCAGGATCACTAGCGCGGCCCTCTGGAATTCCTACAATGAGCAGTTCTTC; cdr3_aa: CASRITSAALWNSYNEQFF
clone_size: .; v_call: TRBV7-9; j_call: TRBJ1-5; d_call: TRBD1; cdr3_nt: TGTGCCAGCAGCCGAAGGGTTAGGGGGCAGGATCAGCCCCAGCATTTT; cdr3_aa: CASSRRVRGQDQPQHF
clone_size: .; v_call: TRBV5-1; j_call: TRBJ1-1; d_call: .; cdr3_nt: TGCGCCAGCAGCTTGTTATTGCTGGGCCCGGGGGACGGTGAAGCTTTCTTT; cdr3_aa: CASSLLLLGPGDGEAFF
clone_size: .; v_call: TRBV28; j_call: TRBJ1-2; d_call: TRBD1; cdr3_nt: TGTGCCAGCAGTCACCTGGTTTCCGGACAGGGAGGGGACTATGGCTACACCTTC; cdr3_aa: CASSHLVSGQGGDYGYTF
clone_size: .; v_call: TRBV4-3; j_call: TRBJ1-2; d_call: .; cdr3_nt: TGCGCCAGCAGCCAGCATCGGGGGTGTAGCTATGGCTACACCTTC; cdr3_aa: CASSQHRGCSYGYTF
clone_size: .; v_call: TRBV10-3; j_call: TRBJ2-7; d_call: .; cdr3_nt: TGTGCCATCAGTGAGTCGGAATACAGGGTCAGCTCCTACGAGCAGTACTTC; cdr3_aa: CAISESEYRVSSYEQYF
clone_size: once; v_call: TRBV11-3; j_call: TRBJ1-5; d_call: TRBD1; cdr3_nt: TGTGCCAGCAGCTTAGACCCCACAGGGGGTTGGAGTCAGCCCCAGCATTTT; cdr3_aa: CASSLDPTGGWSQPQHF
clone_size: .; v_call: TRBV2; j_call: TRBJ2-3; d_call: .; cdr3_nt: TGTGCCAGCAGAGATAACGGACTACCTGCAGATACGCAGTATTTT; cdr3_aa: CASRDNGLPADTQYF
clone_size: .; v_call: TRBV19; j_call: TRBJ1-1; d_call: TRBD1; cdr3_nt: TGTGCCAGTAGTATAGAAGAGGGACAGAGAACTGAAGCTTTCTTT; cdr3_aa: CASSIEEGQRTEAFF
clone_size: .; v_call: TRBV11-2; j_call: TRBJ1-2; d_call: TRBD1; cdr3_nt: TGTGCCAGCAGCTTAGACAGGGGGCAGGGCTACACCTTC; cdr3_aa: CASSLDRGQGYTF
clone_size: .; v_call: TRBV18; j_call: TRBJ1-2; d_call: .; cdr3_nt: TGTGCCAGCTCACCACGACAGACGCGTACTAACTATGGCTACACCTTC; cdr3_aa: CASSPRQTRTNYGYTF
clone_size: .; v_call: TRBV27; j_call: TRBJ1-6; d_call: .; cdr3_nt: TGTGCCAGCAGTAACCCCGGACAGAGAAATTCACCCCTCCACTTT; cdr3_aa: CASSNPGQRNSPLHF
clone_size: .; v_call: TRBV6-5; j_call: TRBJ1-4; d_call: .; cdr3_nt: TGTGCCAGCAGTTCCCTCTACAGGGTTACTAATGAAAAACTGTTTTTT; cdr3_aa: CASSSLYRVTNEKLFF
clone_size: .; v_call: TRBV19; j_call: TRBJ2-7; d_call: .; cdr3_nt: TGTGCCAGTAGTAGCCGGCACCTAGACAGAACCTACGAGCAGTACTTC; cdr3_aa: CASSSRHLDRTYEQYF
clone_size: .; v_call: TRBV5-1; j_call: TRBJ1-2; d_call: TRBD1; cdr3_nt: TGCGCCAGCAGCCCCGGACAGGGCCTTAACTATGGCTACACCTTC; cdr3_aa: CASSPGQGLNYGYTF
clone_size: .; v_call: TRBV7-2; j_call: TRBJ2-5; d_call: TRBD1; cdr3_nt: TGTGCCAGCAGAACTACCCAGGGGGAAGGGGAGACCCAGTACTTC; cdr3_aa: CASRTTQGEGETQYF
clone_size: .; v_call: TRBV7-9; j_call: TRBJ1-3; d_call: .; cdr3_nt: TGTGCCAGCAGCTTGGCCAGGGGCAGCTCTGGAAACACCATATATTTT; cdr3_aa: CASSLARGSSGNTIYF
clone_size: once; v_call: TRBV7-2; j_call: TRBJ1-1; d_call: TRBD1; cdr3_nt: TGTGCCAGCAGCTTAGAAGGACAGGGGGCGGAGGACACTGAAGCTTTCTTT; cdr3_aa: CASSLEGQGAEDTEAFF
clone_size: .; v_call: TRBV2; j_call: TRBJ1-6; d_call: TRBD1; cdr3_nt: TGTGCCAGCAGCTCAGGGGGGACACCCCTCCACTTT; cdr3_aa: CASSSGGTPLHF
clone_size: .; v_call: TRBV5-4; j_call: TRBJ2-3; d_call: .; cdr3_nt: TGTGCCAGCAGCTTCAGGGCGGGGGCCGACACAGATACGCAGTATTTT; cdr3_aa: CASSFRAGADTDTQYF
clone_size: few; v_call: TRBV25-1; j_call: TRBJ1-3; d_call: .; cdr3_nt: TGTGCCAGCAGATCTCGAAACACCATATATTTT; cdr3_aa: CASRSRNTIYF
clone_size: .; v_call: TRBV5-1; j_call: TRBJ2-7; d_call: TRBD1; cdr3_nt: TGCGCCAGCAGCCCCAAACCGGACAGGCCGTCCTCCTACGAGCAGTACTTC; cdr3_aa: CASSPKPDRPSSYEQYF
clone_size: .; v_call: TRBV18; j_call: TRBJ1-2; d_call: TRBD1; cdr3_nt: TGTGCCAGCTCACCAAGGGGGAAACAGGGGAAGTATTATGGCTACACCTTC; cdr3_aa: CASSPRGKQGKYYGYTF
clone_size: .; v_call: TRBV6-1; j_call: TRBJ1-1; d_call: TRBD1; cdr3_nt: TGTGCCAGCAGAGGGGACAGGGGTACTGAAGCTTTCTTT; cdr3_aa: CASRGDRGTEAFF
clone_size: .; v_call: TRBV4-1; j_call: TRBJ2-1; d_call: TRBD2; cdr3_nt: TGCGCCAGCAGCCAAGGTATGTCTAGCGGGTACAATGAGCAGTTCTTC; cdr3_aa: CASSQGMSSGYNEQFF
clone_size: .; v_call: TRBV15; j_call: TRBJ1-4; d_call: .; cdr3_nt: TGTGCCACCAGCAGCGCGAGGGCACTCAAGCCAACTAATGAAAAACTGTTTTTT; cdr3_aa: CATSSARALKPTNEKLFF
clone_size: .; v_call: TRBV5-1; j_call: TRBJ1-2; d_call: .; cdr3_nt: TGCGCCAGCAGCTTGGGCGGGGAAGCTAACTATGGCTACACCTTC; cdr3_aa: CASSLGGEANYGYTF
clone_size: .; v_call: TRBV7-2; j_call: TRBJ2-3; d_call: .; cdr3_nt: TGTGCCAGCAGCTTAAAGTGGAGGGCCCGAGGAACAGATACGCAGTATTTT; cdr3_aa: CASSLKWRARGTDTQYF
clone_size: .; v_call: TRBV6-1; j_call: TRBJ1-1; d_call: .; cdr3_nt: TGTGCCAGCAGTGAATTTTTTAGGGGCGTATTTTTTACTCAGGGGAACACTGAAGCTTTCTTT; cdr3_aa: CASSEFFRGVFFTQGNTEAFF
clone_size: .; v_call: TRBV5-4; j_call: TRBJ1-2; d_call: TRBD1; cdr3_nt: TGTGCCAGCAGCTTTGGACAGGGTTTTGGCTATATTGGCTACACCTTC; cdr3_aa: CASSFGQGFGYIGYTF
clone_size: .; v_call: TRBV19; j_call: TRBJ1-2; d_call: .; cdr3_nt: TGTGCCAGTAGTTACGGGTTTTATGGCTACACCTTC; cdr3_aa: CASSYGFYGYTF
clone_size: .; v_call: TRBV28; j_call: TRBJ2-1; d_call: .; cdr3_nt: TGTGCCAGCAGTTTCCGAGGCGGGCGGGGGCGCGCCTACAATGAGCAGTTCTTC; cdr3_aa: CASSFRGGRGRAYNEQFF
clone_size: once; v_call: TRBV5-4; j_call: TRBJ1-2; d_call: TRBD1; cdr3_nt: TGTGCCAGCAGGGGACAGGGCATTAACTATGGCTACACCTTC; cdr3_aa: CASRGQGINYGYTF
clone_size: .; v_call: TRBV10-3; j_call: TRBJ2-7; d_call: .; cdr3_nt: TGTGCCATCAGTGGGGGCACGGCAGGACTAACCTACGAGCAGTACTTC; cdr3_aa: CAISGGTAGLTYEQYF
clone_size: .; v_call: TRBV25-1; j_call: TRBJ2-7; d_call: .; cdr3_nt: TGTGCCAGCAGGACGACCGGGACATCTTACGAGCAGTACTTC; cdr3_aa: CASRTTGTSYEQYF
clone_size: .; v_call: TRBV27; j_call: TRBJ1-5; d_call: .; cdr3_nt: TGTGCCAGCAGTTCGCACATAAATCAGCCCCAGCATTTT; cdr3_aa: CASSSHINQPQHF
clone_size: once; v_call: TRBV5-4; j_call: TRBJ2-1; d_call: TRBD2; cdr3_nt: TGTGCCAGCAGCCTCAAACTAGCGGGGGTGAACAATGAGCAGTTCTTC; cdr3_aa: CASSLKLAGVNNEQFF
clone_size: .; v_call: TRBV4-3; j_call: TRBJ2-2; d_call: .; cdr3_nt: TGCGCCAGCAGCCGTTGGCTGGGGAGAACAGGGCCCGGGGAGCTGTTTTTT; cdr3_aa: CASSRWLGRTGPGELFF
clone_size: few; v_call: TRBV5-4; j_call: TRBJ1-6; d_call: TRBD1; cdr3_nt: TGTGCCAGCAGCTCCGGACAGGCCCAACAGCGGAATTCACCCCTCCACTTT; cdr3_aa: CASSSGQAQQRNSPLHF